This section outlines one T cell receptor beta chain sequence together with its context. The data stem from a study of control samples from healthy donors and cancer patients. Using immunoSEQ multiplex PCR, the repertoire was profiled, and TCRdb retains in-frame clones only, with some absent. The table has tens of thousands of clones, more than 80% seen once. CDR1 and CDR2 (germline): PRHDT, FYEKMQ (reference sequence). Trimming stripped 5 bases from V and 7 bases from J, with 12 bases between. The CDR3 contains 14 residues. The chain couples TRBV13 to TRBJ1-6; TRBD1 might be the D (6 bases). The clonotype originates from a man in his fifties or sixties in good health. Source material: blood. The CDR3 is CASSRQGSNSPLHF. CDR3 DNA sequence: TGTGCCAGCAGCCGCCAGGGGAGCAATTCACCCCTCCACTTT. The variable domain in full, completed from reference TRBV13 and TRBJ1-6, reads AAGVIQSPRHLIKEKRETATLKCYPIPRHDTVYWYQQGPGQDPQFLISFYEKMQSDKGSIPDRFSAQQFSDYHSELNMSSLELGDSALYFCASSRQGSNSPLHFGNGTRLTVT.